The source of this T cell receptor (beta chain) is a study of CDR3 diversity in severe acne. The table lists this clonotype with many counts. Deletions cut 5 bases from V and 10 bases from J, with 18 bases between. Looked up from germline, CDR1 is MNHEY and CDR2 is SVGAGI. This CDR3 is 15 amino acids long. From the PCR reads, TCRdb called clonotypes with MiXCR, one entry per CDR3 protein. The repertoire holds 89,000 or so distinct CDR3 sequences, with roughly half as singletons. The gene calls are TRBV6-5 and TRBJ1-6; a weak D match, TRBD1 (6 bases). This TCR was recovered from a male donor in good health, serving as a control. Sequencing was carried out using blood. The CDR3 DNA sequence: TGTGCCAGCAGTCCCATTGAGGGGGGAGGGTCACCCCTCCACTTT. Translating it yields CASSPIEGGGSPLHF.